The entry below describes one T cell receptor (beta chain). Its antigen is not known. This entry belongs to a study of cytomegalovirus exposure and HLA in healthy donors. Study details: The early release's HLA-typed donors yielded tens of millions of unique TCRs. Regarding the study as a whole: In an earlier analysis, productive rearrangement rates for most beta V segments clustered near 87% or 30%. A later analysis found common viral pathogens apparently linked to several of the most significant clusters.

The CDR3 contains 17 residues. The V gene's germline CDR1 is MNHEY and CDR2 SMNVEV (reference sequence). Trimming shortened V by 1 base and J by 0 bases, and 13 bases separated the two germline ends. Vbeta (60) and Jbeta (13) primers were used in the PCR. Method: immunoSEQ multiplex PCR; TCRdb's copy keeps in-frame clones and lacks some. Among over 150,000 clones, over 70% were seen once, and the ten largest hold 2.5% to 3.5%. The TCR originated in a male donor in good health and CMV-seronegative. The chain employs TRBV27 and TRBJ2-1, with D hard to call. The sequenced sample consisted of PBMCs. In DNA form, the CDR3 reads TGTGCCAGCAGTTTATATCCCAACTTGAACTCCTACAATGAGCAGTTCTTC. It encodes CASSLYPNLNSYNEQFF.